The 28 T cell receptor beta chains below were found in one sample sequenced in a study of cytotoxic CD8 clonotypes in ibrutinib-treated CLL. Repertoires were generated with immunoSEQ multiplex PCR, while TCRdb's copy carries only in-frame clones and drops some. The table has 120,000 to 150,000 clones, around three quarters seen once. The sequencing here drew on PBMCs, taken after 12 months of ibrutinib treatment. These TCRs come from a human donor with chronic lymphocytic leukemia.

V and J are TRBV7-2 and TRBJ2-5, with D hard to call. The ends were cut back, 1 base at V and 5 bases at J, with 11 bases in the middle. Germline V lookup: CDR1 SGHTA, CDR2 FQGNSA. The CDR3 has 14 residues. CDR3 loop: CASSLGRVGETQYF. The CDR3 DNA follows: TGTGCCAGCAGCTTAGGTAGGGTCGGGGAGACCCAGTACTTC.

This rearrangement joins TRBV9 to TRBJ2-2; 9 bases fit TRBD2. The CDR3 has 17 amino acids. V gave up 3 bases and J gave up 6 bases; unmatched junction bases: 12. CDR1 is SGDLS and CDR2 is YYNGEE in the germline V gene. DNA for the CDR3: TGTGCCAGCAGCGGAGACGTCGGCGGGAGGGAAGCCGGGGAGCTGTTTTTT. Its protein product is CASSGDVGGREAGELFF.

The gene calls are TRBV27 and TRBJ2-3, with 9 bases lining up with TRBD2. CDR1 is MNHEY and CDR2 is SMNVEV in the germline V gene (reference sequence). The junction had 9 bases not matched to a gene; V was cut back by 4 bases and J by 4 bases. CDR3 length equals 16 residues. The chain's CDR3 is CASSSKPVAGADTQYF. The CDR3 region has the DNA TGTGCCAGCAGTTCGAAACCCGTAGCGGGAGCAGATACGCAGTATTTT.

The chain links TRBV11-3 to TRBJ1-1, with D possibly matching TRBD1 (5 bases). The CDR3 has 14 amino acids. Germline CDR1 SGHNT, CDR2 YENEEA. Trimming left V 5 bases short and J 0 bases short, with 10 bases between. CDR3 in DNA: TGTGCCAGCAGCCGAGACAGCATGAACACTGAAGCTTTCTTT. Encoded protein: CASSRDSMNTEAFF.

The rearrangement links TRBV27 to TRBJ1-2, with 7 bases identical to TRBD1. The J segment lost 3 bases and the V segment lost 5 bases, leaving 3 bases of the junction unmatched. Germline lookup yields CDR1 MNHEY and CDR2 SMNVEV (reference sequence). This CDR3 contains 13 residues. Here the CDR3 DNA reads TGTGCCAGCAGTAGCAGGGGGGACTATGGCTACACCTTC. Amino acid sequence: CASSSRGDYGYTF.

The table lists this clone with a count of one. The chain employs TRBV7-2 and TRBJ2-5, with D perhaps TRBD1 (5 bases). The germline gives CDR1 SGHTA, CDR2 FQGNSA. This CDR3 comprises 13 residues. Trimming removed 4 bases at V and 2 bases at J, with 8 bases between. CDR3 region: CASSSQGQETQYF. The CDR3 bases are TGTGCCAGCAGCTCCCAGGGTCAAGAGACCCAGTACTTC.

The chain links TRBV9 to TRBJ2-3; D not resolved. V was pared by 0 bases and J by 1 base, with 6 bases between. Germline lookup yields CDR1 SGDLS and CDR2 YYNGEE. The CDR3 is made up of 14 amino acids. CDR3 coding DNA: TGTGCCAGCAGCGTAGTGGTGGGCACAGATACGCAGTATTTT. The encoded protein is CASSVVVGTDTQYF.

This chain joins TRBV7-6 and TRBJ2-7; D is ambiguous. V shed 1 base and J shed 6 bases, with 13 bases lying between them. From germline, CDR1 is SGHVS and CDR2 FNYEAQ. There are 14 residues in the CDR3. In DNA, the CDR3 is TGTGCCAGCAGCTTAGAGCTCGCTCGGGTCGAGCAGTACTTC. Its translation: CASSLELARVEQYF.

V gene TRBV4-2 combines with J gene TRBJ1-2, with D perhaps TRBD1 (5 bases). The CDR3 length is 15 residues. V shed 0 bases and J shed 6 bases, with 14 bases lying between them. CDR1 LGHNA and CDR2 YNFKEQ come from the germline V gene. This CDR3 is CASSQDVRRGDGYTF. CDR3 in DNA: TGTGCCAGCAGCCAAGACGTTCGTAGGGGAGATGGCTACACCTTC.

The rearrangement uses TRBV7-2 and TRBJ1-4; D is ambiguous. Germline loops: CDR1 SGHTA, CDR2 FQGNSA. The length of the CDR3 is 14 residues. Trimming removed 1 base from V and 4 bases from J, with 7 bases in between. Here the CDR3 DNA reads TGTGCCAGCAGCTTAGGACCGAGTAATGAAAAACTGTTTTTT. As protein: CASSLGPSNEKLFF.

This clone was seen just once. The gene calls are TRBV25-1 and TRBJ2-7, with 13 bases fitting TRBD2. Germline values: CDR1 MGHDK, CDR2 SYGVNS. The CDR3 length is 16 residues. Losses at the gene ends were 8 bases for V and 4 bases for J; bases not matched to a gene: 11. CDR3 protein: CASSQGTSGTRYEQYF. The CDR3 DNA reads TGTGCCAGCTCACAGGGGACTAGCGGGACTAGGTACGAGCAGTACTTC.

This chain's CDR3 is CAIRGAGAYTQYF. The DNA for the CDR3 is TGTGCCATCAGGGGAGCAGGTGCTTATACGCAGTATTTT. The gene calls are TRBV10-3 and TRBJ2-3, with D possibly being TRBD2 (5 bases). Germline V gives CDR1 ENHRY, CDR2 SYGVKD. This CDR3 has 13 residues. V gave up 6 bases and J gave up 7 bases, with 14 bases separating them.

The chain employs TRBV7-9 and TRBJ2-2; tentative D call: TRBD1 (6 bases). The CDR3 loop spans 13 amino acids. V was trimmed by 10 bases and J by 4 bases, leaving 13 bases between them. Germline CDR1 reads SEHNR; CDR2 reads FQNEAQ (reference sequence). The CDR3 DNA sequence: TGTGCCACTTTGAAAGGGGGCACCGGGGAGCTGTTTTTT. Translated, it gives CATLKGGTGELFF.

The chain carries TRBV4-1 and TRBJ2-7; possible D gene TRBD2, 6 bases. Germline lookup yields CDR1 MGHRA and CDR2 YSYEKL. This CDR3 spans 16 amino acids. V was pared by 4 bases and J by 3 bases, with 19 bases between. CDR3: CASSPNVYGGDYEQYF. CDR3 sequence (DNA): TGCGCCAGCAGCCCGAACGTTTACGGCGGGGACTACGAGCAGTACTTC.

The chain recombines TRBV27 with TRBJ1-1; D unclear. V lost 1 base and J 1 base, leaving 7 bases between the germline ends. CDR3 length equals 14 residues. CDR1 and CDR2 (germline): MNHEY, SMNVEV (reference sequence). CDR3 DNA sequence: TGTGCCAGCAGTTTATATTCTGGGAACACTGAAGCTTTCTTT. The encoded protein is CASSLYSGNTEAFF.

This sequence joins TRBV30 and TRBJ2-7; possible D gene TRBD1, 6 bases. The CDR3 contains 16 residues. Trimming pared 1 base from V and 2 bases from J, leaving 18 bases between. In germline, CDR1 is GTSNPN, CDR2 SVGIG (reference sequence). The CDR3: CAWSGKGNRVTYEQYF. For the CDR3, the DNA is TGTGCCTGGAGTGGGAAGGGGAACAGGGTAACCTACGAGCAGTACTTC.

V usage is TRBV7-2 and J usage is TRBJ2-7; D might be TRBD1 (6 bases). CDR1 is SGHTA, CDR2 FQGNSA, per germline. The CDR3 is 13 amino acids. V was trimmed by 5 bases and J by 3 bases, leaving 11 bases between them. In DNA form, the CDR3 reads TGTGCCAGCAGCCCAACAGGGAACTACGAGCAGTACTTC. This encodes CASSPTGNYEQYF.

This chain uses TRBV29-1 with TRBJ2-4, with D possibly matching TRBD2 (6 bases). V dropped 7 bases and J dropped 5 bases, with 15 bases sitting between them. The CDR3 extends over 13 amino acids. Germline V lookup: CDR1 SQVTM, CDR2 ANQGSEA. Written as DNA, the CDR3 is TGCAGCGCATCCCACACTAGCCAAAACATTCAGTACTTC. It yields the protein CSASHTSQNIQYF. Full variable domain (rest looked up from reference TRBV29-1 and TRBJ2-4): SAVISQKPSRDICQRGTSLTIQCQVDSQVTMMFWYRQQPGQSLTLIATANQGSEATYESGFVIDKFPISRPNLTFSTLTVSNMSPEDSSIYLCSASHTSQNIQYFGAGTRLSVL.

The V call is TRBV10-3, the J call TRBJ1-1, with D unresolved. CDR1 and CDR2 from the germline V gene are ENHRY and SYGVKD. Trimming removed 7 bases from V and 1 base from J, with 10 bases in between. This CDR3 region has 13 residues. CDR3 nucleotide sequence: TGTGCCATCAAGTTGGCAGGGAACACTGAAGCTTTCTTT. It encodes CAIKLAGNTEAFF.

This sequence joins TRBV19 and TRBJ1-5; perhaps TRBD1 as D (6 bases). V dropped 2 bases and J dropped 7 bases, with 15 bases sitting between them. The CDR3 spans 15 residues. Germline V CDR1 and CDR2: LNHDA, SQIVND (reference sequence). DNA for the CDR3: TGTGCCAGTAGTATATTGCTCGACAGGCTACAGCCCCAGCATTTT. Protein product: CASSILLDRLQPQHF.

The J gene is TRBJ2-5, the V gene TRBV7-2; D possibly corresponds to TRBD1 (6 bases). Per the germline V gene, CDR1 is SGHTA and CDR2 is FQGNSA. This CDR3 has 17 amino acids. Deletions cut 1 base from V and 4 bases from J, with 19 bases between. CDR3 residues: CASSLGYREFGGETQYF. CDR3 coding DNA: TGTGCCAGCAGCTTAGGTTACAGGGAGTTTGGGGGAGAGACCCAGTACTTC.

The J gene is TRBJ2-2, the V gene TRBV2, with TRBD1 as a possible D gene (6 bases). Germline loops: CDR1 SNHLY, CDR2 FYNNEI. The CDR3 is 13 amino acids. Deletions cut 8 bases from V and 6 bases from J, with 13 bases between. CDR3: CASEGTGSGELFF. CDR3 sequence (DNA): TGTGCCAGCGAGGGCACAGGGTCCGGGGAGCTGTTTTTT.

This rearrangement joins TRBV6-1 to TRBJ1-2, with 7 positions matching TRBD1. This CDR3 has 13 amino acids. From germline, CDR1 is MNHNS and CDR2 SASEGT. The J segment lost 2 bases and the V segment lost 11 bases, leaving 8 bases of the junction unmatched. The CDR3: CAGNLGGNYGYTF. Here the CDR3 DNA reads TGTGCCGGCAACCTAGGGGGCAACTATGGCTACACCTTC.

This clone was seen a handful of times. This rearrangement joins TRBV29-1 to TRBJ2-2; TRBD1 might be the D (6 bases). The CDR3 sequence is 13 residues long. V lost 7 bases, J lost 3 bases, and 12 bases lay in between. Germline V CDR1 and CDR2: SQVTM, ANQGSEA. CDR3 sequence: CSARDTYTGELFF. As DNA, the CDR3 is TGCAGCGCCCGGGACACCTACACCGGGGAGCTGTTTTTT.

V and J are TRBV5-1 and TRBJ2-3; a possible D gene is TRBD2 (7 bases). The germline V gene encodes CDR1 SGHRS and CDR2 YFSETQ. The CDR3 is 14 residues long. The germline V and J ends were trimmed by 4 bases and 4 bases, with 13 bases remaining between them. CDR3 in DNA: TGCGCCAGCAGCCCCGGGGGGCCAGCAGATACGCAGTATTTT. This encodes CASSPGGPADTQYF.

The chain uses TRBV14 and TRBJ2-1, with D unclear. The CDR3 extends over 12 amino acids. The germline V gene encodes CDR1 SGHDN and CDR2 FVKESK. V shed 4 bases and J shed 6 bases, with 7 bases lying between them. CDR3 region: CASSRLSNEQFF. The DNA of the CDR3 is TGTGCCAGCAGCCGACTTTCCAATGAGCAGTTCTTC. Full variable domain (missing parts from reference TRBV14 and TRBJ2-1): EAGVTQFPSHSVIEKGQTVTLRCDPISGHDNLYWYRRVMGKEIKFLLHFVKESKQDESGMPNNRFLAERTGGTYSTLKVQPAELEDSGVYFCASSRLSNEQFFGPGTRLTVL.

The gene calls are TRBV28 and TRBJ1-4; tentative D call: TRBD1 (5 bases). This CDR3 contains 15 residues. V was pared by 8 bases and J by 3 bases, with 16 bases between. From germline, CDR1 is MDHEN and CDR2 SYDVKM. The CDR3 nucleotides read TGTGCCAGCGTATCGGTCGGGACCCCTAATGAAAAACTGTTTTTT. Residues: CASVSVGTPNEKLFF. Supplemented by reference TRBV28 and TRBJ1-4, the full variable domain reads DVKVTQSSRYLVKRTGEKVFLECVQDMDHENMFWYRQDPGLGLRLIYFSYDVKMKEKGDIPEGYSVSREKKERFSLILESASTNQTSMYLCASVSVGTPNEKLFFGSGTQLSVL.

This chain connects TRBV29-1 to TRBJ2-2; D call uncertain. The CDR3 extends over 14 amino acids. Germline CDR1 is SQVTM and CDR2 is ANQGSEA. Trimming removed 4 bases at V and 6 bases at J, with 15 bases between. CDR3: CSVVHSKAPGELFF. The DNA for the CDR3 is TGCAGCGTTGTTCACTCGAAGGCACCCGGGGAGCTGTTTTTT.